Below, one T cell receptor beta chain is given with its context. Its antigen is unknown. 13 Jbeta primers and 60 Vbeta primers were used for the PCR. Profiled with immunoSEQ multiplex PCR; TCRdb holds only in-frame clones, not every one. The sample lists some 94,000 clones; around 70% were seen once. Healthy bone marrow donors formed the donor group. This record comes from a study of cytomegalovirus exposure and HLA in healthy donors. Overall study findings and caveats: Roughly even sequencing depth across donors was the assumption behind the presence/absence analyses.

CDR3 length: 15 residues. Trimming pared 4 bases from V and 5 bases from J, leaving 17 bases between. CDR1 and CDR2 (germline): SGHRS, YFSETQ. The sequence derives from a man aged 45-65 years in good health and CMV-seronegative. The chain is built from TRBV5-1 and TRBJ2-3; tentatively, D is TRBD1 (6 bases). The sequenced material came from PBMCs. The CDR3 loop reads CASSLWNRVEDTQYF. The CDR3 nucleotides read TGCGCCAGCAGCCTTTGGAACAGGGTTGAAGATACGCAGTATTTT. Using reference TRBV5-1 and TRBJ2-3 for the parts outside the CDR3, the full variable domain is KAGVTQTPRYLIKTRGQQVTLSCSPISGHRSVSWYQQTPGQGLQFLFEYFSETQRNKGNFPGRFSGRQFSNSRSEMNVSTLELGDSALYLCASSLWNRVEDTQYFGPGTRLTVL.